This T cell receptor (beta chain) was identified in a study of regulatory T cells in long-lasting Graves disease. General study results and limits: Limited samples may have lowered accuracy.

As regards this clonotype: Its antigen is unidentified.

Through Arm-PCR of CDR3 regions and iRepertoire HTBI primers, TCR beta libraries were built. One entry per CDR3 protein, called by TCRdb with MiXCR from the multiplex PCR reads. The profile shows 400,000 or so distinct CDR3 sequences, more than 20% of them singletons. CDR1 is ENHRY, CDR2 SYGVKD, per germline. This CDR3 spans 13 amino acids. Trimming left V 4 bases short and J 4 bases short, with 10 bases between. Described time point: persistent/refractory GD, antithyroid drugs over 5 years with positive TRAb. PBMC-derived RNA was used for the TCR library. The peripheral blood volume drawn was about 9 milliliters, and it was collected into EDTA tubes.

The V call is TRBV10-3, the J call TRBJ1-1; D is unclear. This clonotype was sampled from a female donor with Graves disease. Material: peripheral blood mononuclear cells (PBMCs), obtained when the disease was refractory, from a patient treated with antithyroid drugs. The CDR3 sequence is CAISVQTGTEAFF. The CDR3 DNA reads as TGTGCCATCAGTGTACAGACGGGCACTGAAGCTTTCTTT.